What follows are 16 T cell receptor beta chains derived from one specimen sequenced in a study of T cells in Graves' hyperthyroidism and ophthalmopathy. Authors of the study amplified TCR beta CDR3 regions from RNA transcripts. Researchers ran a first-round RT-PCR on the TCR CDR3 using the HTBI primer set. TCRdb passed the multiplex PCR reads through MiXCR, listing each CDR3 protein once. The data contain 150,000 or so distinct CDR3 sequences, over 7.5% of them singletons. The sequenced sample was blood. All receptors derive from a woman younger than 30 with Graves' hyperthyroidism that later progressed to Graves' ophthalmopathy.

This clonotype was recorded a few times. The rearrangement links TRBV4-1 to TRBJ2-5; tentatively, D is TRBD1 (5 bases). V lost 3 bases and J 5 bases, leaving 16 bases between the germline ends. CDR3 length: 15 residues. Germline V gene sequence: CDR1 MGHRA, CDR2 YSYEKL. Here the CDR3 reads CASSQVDQGGETQYF. The CDR3 DNA follows: TGCGCCAGCAGCCAGGTCGATCAGGGTGGGGAGACCCAGTACTTC.

This clonotype was seen a few times. CDR3 DNA: TGCGCCAGCAGTGAGTCGTATAACAATGAGCAGTTCTTC. It specifies CASSESYNNEQFF. The J gene is TRBJ2-1, the V gene TRBV10-1, with D unresolved. Trimming removed 0 bases from V and 5 bases from J, with 5 bases in between. CDR1 is WNHNN, CDR2 SYGVQD, per germline (reference sequence). The CDR3 extends over 13 amino acids.

This clonotype was counted many times. The chain links TRBV18 to TRBJ1-1, with no clear D. From germline, CDR1 is KGHSH and CDR2 LQKENI. Trimming removed 2 bases from V and 3 bases from J, with 7 bases in between. CDR3 length: 13 amino acids. The DNA of the CDR3 is TGTGCCAGCTCACCAGGTATGGACACTGAAGCTTTCTTT. Translated: CASSPGMDTEAFF.

This clonotype has ten or more counts. The chain employs TRBV7-9 and TRBJ1-6, with D unresolved. This CDR3 region has 15 residues. From germline, CDR1 is SEHNR and CDR2 FQNEAQ (reference sequence). V was pared by 1 base and J by 10 bases, with 14 bases between. CDR3 region: CASSLEGGDRSPLHF. The CDR3 DNA is TGTGCCAGCAGCTTAGAGGGCGGGGATAGGTCACCCCTCCACTTT.

This clonotype has a handful of counts. This sequence joins TRBV7-2 and TRBJ1-4, with a possible D match to TRBD1 (5 bases). CDR1 SGHTA and CDR2 FQGNSA come from the germline V gene. V was pared by 6 bases and J by 2 bases, with 13 bases between. This CDR3 has 15 residues. CDR3 region: CASRSRGLTNEKLFF. CDR3 bases: TGTGCCAGCAGATCAAGGGGTTTGACTAATGAAAAACTGTTTTTT. Full variable domain (missing parts from reference TRBV7-2 and TRBJ1-4): GAGVSQSPSNKVTEKGKDVELRCDPISGHTALYWYRQSLGQGLEFLIYFQGNSAPDKSGLPSDRFSAERTGGSVSTLTIQRTQQEDSAVYLCASRSRGLTNEKLFFGSGTQLSVL.

This clonotype was detected ten times or more. J is TRBJ2-1 and V is TRBV7-2; TRBD2 matches 7 bases. Germline trimming cut 2 bases from V and 2 bases from J; bases unmatched to any gene: 3. CDR1 and CDR2 (germline): SGHTA, FQGNSA. This CDR3 spans 15 amino acids. The CDR3 DNA follows: TGTGCCAGCAGCTTAAGCGGGAACGCCTACAATGAGCAGTTCTTC. Translating it yields CASSLSGNAYNEQFF.

The chain carries TRBV7-8 and TRBJ2-3, with 14 bases fitting TRBD2. Trimming at V came to 3 bases and at J to 0 bases, leaving 11 bases not matched to a gene. The CDR3 covers 20 residues. Germline CDR1 reads SGHVS; CDR2 reads FQNEAQ. CDR3 protein: CASSLELGLAGAESTDTQYF. The CDR3 nucleotides are TGTGCCAGCAGCTTGGAGTTGGGACTAGCGGGGGCCGAAAGCACAGATACGCAGTATTTT.

This clonotype was seen ten or more times. The V and J genes are TRBV24-1 and TRBJ1-2; TRBD1 matches at 8 bases. The CDR3 has 16 amino acids. Trimming took 1 base from V and 4 from J; bases not matched to a gene: 7. The V gene's germline CDR1 is KGHDR and CDR2 SFDVKD. The CDR3 bases are TGTGCCACCAGTGATTTCAACGGACAGGGCTCCTATGGCTACACCTTC. As protein: CATSDFNGQGSYGYTF.

This clonotype was seen at least ten times. V usage is TRBV7-2 and J usage is TRBJ2-6; 12 bases fit TRBD2. The CDR3 runs to 17 residues. Germline assignment: CDR1 SGHTA and CDR2 FQGNSA. The J segment lost 4 bases and the V segment lost 3 bases, leaving 4 bases of the junction unmatched. The CDR3, as DNA: TGTGCCAGCAGCTTTCTAGCGGGGGGGACGGGGGCCAACGTCCTGACTTTC. Protein: CASSFLAGGTGANVLTF.

This clonotype occurred a few times. V and J are TRBV6-5 and TRBJ2-3, with 9 bases fitting TRBD1. With V trimmed by 0 bases and J by 3 bases, 4 bases remained unmatched. The CDR3 contains 16 residues. The V gene's germline CDR1 is MNHEY and CDR2 SVGAGI. CDR3 sequence (DNA): TGTGCCAGCAGTTACTCAGAACAGGGGGCTACAGATACGCAGTATTTT. This codes for CASSYSEQGATDTQYF.

This clonotype was counted a few times. V and J are TRBV18 and TRBJ2-1; D is ambiguous. Germline CDR1 KGHSH, CDR2 LQKENI. V lost 6 bases to trimming and J lost 0 bases, with 12 bases between them. This CDR3 is 15 amino acids long. The CDR3 DNA reads as TGTGCCAGCTCCGACCCGGAGCGCTCCTACAATGAGCAGTTCTTC. Translated: CASSDPERSYNEQFF.

This clonotype has at least ten counts. A junction boundary mismatches the germline segment, possibly from a read error. The chain carries TRBV28 and TRBJ2-7, with D perhaps TRBD1 or TRBD2 (6 bases each). This CDR3 contains 15 residues. Looked up from germline, CDR1 is MDHEN and CDR2 is SYDVKM. CDR3 coding DNA: TGTGCCAGCAGTGTGGGGGCCGCGGGATCCTCCGAGCAGTACTTC. It specifies CASSVGAAGSSEQYF.

There are many counts of this clonotype. V gene TRBV10-3 combines with J gene TRBJ1-1; D not certain. The CDR3 spans 14 residues. In germline, CDR1 is ENHRY, CDR2 SYGVKD. The ends were cut back, 6 bases at V and 2 bases at J, with 13 bases in the middle. In nucleotides, the CDR3 is TGTGCCATCAGGGACCAATCCCGAAACACTGAAGCTTTCTTT. Residues: CAIRDQSRNTEAFF.

The table lists this clonotype with many counts. The rearrangement joins TRBV7-9 to TRBJ2-5; 7 bases are a match to TRBD2. V dropped 1 base and J dropped 9; count of bases not matched to a gene: 8. The germline gives CDR1 SEHNR, CDR2 FQNEAQ (reference sequence). This CDR3 contains 14 residues. The CDR3 sequence is CASSLEGTREAQYF. In DNA form, the CDR3 reads TGTGCCAGCAGCTTAGAGGGGACCCGGGAGGCCCAGTACTTC.

At least ten counts were recorded for this clonotype. J is TRBJ1-2 and V is TRBV12-3 or TRBV12-4; a weak D match, TRBD1 (5 bases). The CDR3 spans 15 residues. The V end was cut by 6 bases, the J end by 1 base, with 15 bases between. The CDR3 DNA sequence: TGTGCCAGCAGGAAAAGGGGAGAAAATAACTATGGCTACACCTTC. Its protein product is CASRKRGENNYGYTF.

This clonotype was found many times. V usage is TRBV30 and J usage is TRBJ2-2; D remains unclear. CDR3 length: 11 residues. The germline V gene has CDR1 GTSNPN and CDR2 SVGIG (reference sequence). Trimming stripped 2 bases from V and 6 bases from J, with 4 bases between. The DNA for the CDR3 is TGTGCCTGGAGTTGGGCCGGGGAGCTGTTTTTT. Translating it yields CAWSWAGELFF.